The 32 T cell receptor beta chains given below trace back to one sample, sequenced in a study of shared clonotypes between healthy human individuals (TCRdb year 2020). Receptor amplification or capture employed the immunoSEQ multiplex PCR assay. The source is immuneACCESS, and TCRdb retained only in-frame sequences with V and J called. Part of the clones is not carried over; for the studies checked, unresolved V genes explain less than half of this, and the remainder is unexplained. This sample has more than 1 million clones in its table, and more than 75% of those were observed once. Clones ranked in the top ten supply about 0.52% of the sample. Source material: memory CD4+ T cells from PBMCs. The cell subset or site label here, explained by the study, means: CD45RA-negative fraction. These receptors originate from a man younger than 30 in good health. Some clones in this sample may be carry-over from other donors' samples.

The chain joins TRBV28 to TRBJ2-5; 12 nucleotides match TRBD2. The V and J ends lost 5 bases and 7 bases, in that order; junction bases with no gene match: 8. Germline-derived CDR1 and CDR2 are MDHEN and SYDVKM. The CDR3 runs to 15 residues. The DNA of the CDR3 is TGTGCCAGCAGTCCTAGCGGGAGGGCCGTAGGGACCCAGTACTTC. It codes for CASSPSGRAVGTQYF.

Comment on this clone: The conserved phenylalanine or tryptophan normally closing the CDR3 is absent here, so this likely arose from a read error. The chain links TRBV6-5 to TRBJ1-2; D not certain. The V and J ends lost 6 bases and 5 bases respectively, with 19 bases between them. The CDR3 totals 15 residues. The germline gives CDR1 MNHEY, CDR2 SVGAGI. Here the CDR3 DNA reads TGTGCCAGCAGGGAGTTCGGGAGAGGGCTTTATGGCTACACCCTC. Its translation: CASREFGRGLYGYTL.

The chain couples TRBV2 to TRBJ1-1, with D hard to call. Germline V gene data show CDR1 as SNHLY and CDR2 as FYNNEI. The CDR3 runs 13 residues. V shed 7 bases and J shed 6 bases, with 15 bases lying between them. The CDR3 DNA is TGTGCCAGCACTGGTAGTAGACGATCTGAAGCTTTCTTT. Translated, it gives CASTGSRRSEAFF.

The chain uses TRBV25-1 and TRBJ1-1; TRBD1 agrees at 7 bases. V shed 8 bases, J shed 2 bases, and the junction held 5 bases outside the gene matches. The CDR3 runs 13 residues. Looked up from germline, CDR1 is MGHDK and CDR2 is SYGVNS. Written as DNA, the CDR3 is TGTGCCAGCTTCGGGACAGCTAACACTGAAGCTTTCTTT. It translates to CASFGTANTEAFF.

This sequence joins TRBV7-2 and TRBJ1-5; D gene uncertain. V was clipped by 10 bases and J by 2 bases, with 12 bases between them. The germline V gene has CDR1 SGHTA and CDR2 FQGNSA. CDR3 length: 13 residues. Written as DNA, the CDR3 is TGTGCCACCGGTGATAGGGGCAATCAGCCCCAGCATTTT. Protein sequence: CATGDRGNQPQHF.

The chain joins TRBV27 to TRBJ2-7, with D possibly being TRBD2 (7 bases). Trimming shortened V by 2 bases and J by 6 bases, and 14 bases separated the two germline ends. CDR3 size: 14 residues. Per the germline V gene, CDR1 is MNHEY and CDR2 is SMNVEV (reference sequence). In DNA, the CDR3 is TGTGCCAGCAGTTTAGAACAGGGAGGGTGCGAGCAGTACTTC. Amino acids: CASSLEQGGCEQYF.

This rearrangement joins TRBV4-1 to TRBJ2-5; the match to TRBD2 covers 8 bases. This CDR3 spans 13 amino acids. J was trimmed by 5 bases and V by 4 bases; bases with no gene match: 3. Germline V gene sequence: CDR1 MGHRA, CDR2 YSYEKL. This CDR3 reads CASSLGGEETQYF. CDR3 DNA sequence: TGCGCCAGCAGCCTCGGGGGGGAGGAGACCCAGTACTTC.

J is TRBJ2-7 and V is TRBV27; D is uncertain. Trimming took 6 bases from V and 0 from J, leaving 9 bases between them. CDR3 length equals 13 residues. Germline lookup yields CDR1 MNHEY and CDR2 SMNVEV (reference sequence). The CDR3 DNA sequence: TGTGCCAGCAGCCGAGCCGACTCCTACGAGCAGTACTTC. This encodes CASSRADSYEQYF.

About this clone: Other nucleotide sequences in the sample specify the same CDR3. J is TRBJ2-3 and V is TRBV5-1; no firm D call. Germline CDR1 is SGHRS and CDR2 is YFSETQ. The V gene lost 0 bases and the J gene lost 0 bases, with 5 bases spanning the gap. The CDR3 sequence is 14 residues long. This chain's CDR3 is CASSLADSTDTQYF. CDR3 DNA sequence: TGCGCCAGCAGCTTGGCTGATAGCACAGATACGCAGTATTTT.

The chain has TRBV5-4 and TRBJ2-5; a possible D gene is TRBD2 (7 bases). The germline gives CDR1 SGHNT, CDR2 YYREEE (reference sequence). The CDR3 spans 14 residues. Trimming removed 3 bases at V and 5 bases at J, with 14 bases between. The CDR3 is CASSSLRGGETQYF. The CDR3 region has the DNA TGTGCCAGCAGCTCCCTTAGGGGGGGTGAGACCCAGTACTTC. The full variable domain, with the rest looked up from reference TRBV5-4 and TRBJ2-5, is ETGVTQSPTHLIKTRGQQVTLRCSSQSGHNTVSWYQQALGQGPQFIFQYYREEENGRGNFPPRFSGLQFPNYSSELNVNALELDDSALYLCASSSLRGGETQYFGPGTRLLVL.

This chain joins TRBV9 and TRBJ2-7; 12 nucleotides agree with TRBD2. V was pared by 7 bases and J by 3 bases, with 5 bases of the junction left unmatched. There are 14 residues in the CDR3. CDR1 SGDLS and CDR2 YYNGEE come from the germline V gene. CDR3 sequence reads: CASAPGLAGYEQYF. CDR3 coding DNA: TGTGCCAGCGCTCCGGGACTAGCGGGCTACGAGCAGTACTTC. The full variable domain, rest sourced from reference TRBV9 and TRBJ2-7, is DSGVTQTPKHLITATGQRVTLRCSPRSGDLSVYWYQQSLDQGLQFLIQYYNGEERAKGNILERFSAQQFPDLHSELNLSSLELGDSALYFCASAPGLAGYEQYFGPGTRLTVT.

V usage is TRBV6-5 and J usage is TRBJ2-5, with 7 bases that match TRBD2. V shed 5 bases, J shed 5 bases, and the junction held 2 bases outside the gene matches. Germline CDR1 reads MNHEY; CDR2 reads SVGAGI. This CDR3 comprises 12 residues. CDR3 in amino acids: CASSSGIETQYF. CDR3 nucleotide sequence: TGTGCCAGCAGTAGCGGGATTGAGACCCAGTACTTC.

A word on this clone: A read error is the likely source, as a far larger clone sits one nucleotide away. The V call is TRBV10-2, the J call TRBJ2-7; TRBD2 agrees at 8 bases. Trimming took 4 bases from V and 0 from J; bases not matched to a gene: 8. The CDR3 runs 16 residues. CDR1 and CDR2 (germline): WSHSY, SAAADI. The chain's CDR3 is CASSGSGLAGSYEQYF. CDR3 sequence (DNA): TGCGCCAGCAGTGGCTCGGGGCTAGCGGGCTCCTACGAGCAGTACTTC.

V is TRBV6-1 and J is TRBJ1-5; 7 bases line up with TRBD1. J gave up 4 bases and V 3 bases, and 6 bases lay outside the gene matches. CDR1 is MNHNS and CDR2 is SASEGT in the germline V gene. The CDR3 is 15 residues long. The chain's CDR3 is CASSDRSGGNQPQHF. The CDR3 DNA is TGTGCCAGCAGTGATCGGTCAGGGGGTAATCAGCCCCAGCATTTT.

The rearrangement links TRBV5-7 to TRBJ2-7; D remains unclear. TRBV5-7 is an open reading frame, and its role is uncertain. This CDR3 is 12 amino acids long. The V and J ends lost 0 bases and 4 bases respectively, with 5 bases between them. The CDR3, as DNA: TGTGCCAGCAGCTTGGCCATTTACGAGCAGTACTTC. Translating gives CASSLAIYEQYF.

The V call is TRBV6-6, the J call TRBJ2-1; D is perhaps TRBD2 (6 bases). The CDR3 sequence is 14 residues long. V lost 5 bases and J lost 4, with 12 bases in between. CDR1 and CDR2 from the germline V gene are MNHNY and SVGAGI (reference sequence). This CDR3 reads CASSSGSFYNEQFF. The DNA of the CDR3 is TGTGCCAGCAGTAGCGGGTCGTTTTACAATGAGCAGTTCTTC.

In its sample, this clone was seen a few times. The chain uses TRBV7-2 and TRBJ2-2; D is uncertain. The V end was cut by 3 bases, the J end by 2 bases, with 10 bases between. CDR3 length: 15 residues. Germline lookup yields CDR1 SGHTA and CDR2 FQGNSA. The CDR3 loop reads CASSFSTLNTGELFF. Here the CDR3 DNA reads TGTGCCAGCAGCTTCTCTACTCTTAACACCGGGGAGCTGTTTTTT.

Concerning this clone itself: Given a much more abundant clone one base away, this may be a read error. This rearrangement joins TRBV9 to TRBJ2-3; D gene unclear. The germline V gene has CDR1 SGDLS and CDR2 YYNGEE. Between the trimmed V and J ends, which lost 4 bases and 1 base, there was a span of 7 bases. CDR3 length: 13 amino acids. CDR3: CASSIMGTDTQYF. The CDR3 DNA reads TGTGCCAGCAGCATAATGGGCACAGATACGCAGTATTTT.

The table lists this clone with a few counts. The rearrangement links TRBV15 to TRBJ2-4, with D possibly being TRBD1 or TRBD2 (5 bases each). Germline V CDR1 and CDR2: LNHNV, YYDKDF (reference sequence). V was clipped by 9 bases and J by 4 bases, with 10 bases between them. The CDR3 covers 12 residues. CDR3 protein: CATRDRKNIQYF. The CDR3 DNA reads TGTGCCACAAGGGACCGGAAAAACATTCAGTACTTC.

This chain uses TRBV11-2 with TRBJ1-1, with D possibly being TRBD1 (5 bases). V was trimmed by 4 bases and J by 1 base, leaving 19 bases between them. The germline V gene has CDR1 SGHAT and CDR2 FQNNGV. This CDR3 has 17 residues. The CDR3 DNA is TGTGCCAGCAGCTCGGCCCCACTGGACATCCCGAACACTGAAGCTTTCTTT. Protein: CASSSAPLDIPNTEAFF.

This rearrangement joins TRBV7-2 to TRBJ1-1; 9 bases line up with TRBD1. The CDR3 length is 15 residues. Germline V gene sequence: CDR1 SGHTA, CDR2 FQGNSA. The junction had 9 bases not matched to a gene; V was cut back by 5 bases and J by 5 bases. The CDR3 loop reads CASSVGPGQGTEAFF. The DNA of the CDR3 is TGTGCCAGCAGCGTGGGACCGGGACAGGGAACTGAAGCTTTCTTT. Based on the CDR3 plus reference TRBV7-2 and TRBJ1-1, the full variable domain is GAGVSQSPSNKVTEKGKDVELRCDPISGHTALYWYRQSLGQGLEFLIYFQGNSAPDKSGLPSDRFSAERTGGSVSTLTIQRTQQEDSAVYLCASSVGPGQGTEAFFGQGTRLTVV.

This clone was recorded once. DNA for the CDR3: TGTGCCAGTAGTATGGATCGAGTGAACACTGAAGCTTTCTTT. Its protein product is CASSMDRVNTEAFF. The chain couples TRBV19 to TRBJ1-1; D is uncertain. The CDR3 totals 14 residues. Germline values: CDR1 LNHDA, CDR2 SQIVND (reference sequence). The V end was cut by 3 bases, the J end by 0 bases, with 8 bases between.

The genes are TRBV7-3 and TRBJ2-5, with 8 bases matching TRBD2. The germline gives CDR1 SGHTA, CDR2 FQGTGA. The CDR3 runs to 15 residues. J lost 4 bases, V lost 5 bases, and 9 bases had no gene match. CDR3 region: CASSQGSGRLETQYF. CDR3 DNA sequence: TGTGCCAGCAGCCAGGGGAGCGGGAGATTAGAGACCCAGTACTTC.

This clone was detected many times. This CDR3 is also generated by other DNA sequences in the sample. This sequence joins TRBV5-1 and TRBJ2-7; possible D gene TRBD2, 5 bases. Per the germline V gene, CDR1 is SGHRS and CDR2 is YFSETQ. Trimming left V 0 bases short and J 4 bases short, with 14 bases between. The length of the CDR3 is 15 residues. This CDR3 reads CASSLASGGPYEQYF. The CDR3 DNA reads TGCGCCAGCAGCTTGGCGTCAGGAGGTCCGTACGAGCAGTACTTC. The full variable domain, its missing parts supplied by reference TRBV5-1 and TRBJ2-7, is KAGVTQTPRYLIKTRGQQVTLSCSPISGHRSVSWYQQTPGQGLQFLFEYFSETQRNKGNFPGRFSGRQFSNSRSEMNVSTLELGDSALYLCASSLASGGPYEQYFGPGTRLTVT.

Turning to this clone: Different DNA sequences within this sample yield the same CDR3. The J gene is TRBJ2-1, the V gene TRBV2; 10 bases line up with TRBD2. CDR3 length: 15 amino acids. Trimming removed 5 bases from V and 1 base from J; junction bases left unmatched: 2. Looked up from germline, CDR1 is SNHLY and CDR2 is FYNNEI. In DNA form, the CDR3 reads TGTGCCAGCAGTCCTAGCGGGGGATCCTACAATGAGCAGTTCTTC. It codes for CASSPSGGSYNEQFF.

The genes are TRBV5-1 and TRBJ2-1; 11 bases match TRBD2. Looked up from germline, CDR1 is SGHRS and CDR2 is YFSETQ. J was trimmed by 8 bases and V by 1 base; bases with no gene match: 11. This CDR3 region has 17 residues. The CDR3 coding sequence is TGCGCCAGCAGCTTGTTAGCGGGAGGGCCGGGAAGGGATGAGCAGTTCTTC. Protein: CASSLLAGGPGRDEQFF.

The chain has TRBV6-1 and TRBJ2-2, with D maybe TRBD2 (5 bases). The V end was cut by 5 bases, the J end by 2 bases, with 6 bases between. The CDR3 covers 13 residues. Germline V gene data show CDR1 as MNHNS and CDR2 as SASEGT. In nucleotides, the CDR3 is TGTGCCAGCAGTAGACTAAACACCGGGGAGCTGTTTTTT. It is translated as CASSRLNTGELFF.

V gene TRBV30 combines with J gene TRBJ1-5; D is uncertain. The germline V gene encodes CDR1 GTSNPN and CDR2 SVGIG (reference sequence). The V gene lost 2 bases and the J gene lost 6 bases, with 11 bases spanning the gap. This CDR3 has 13 residues. The CDR3 DNA follows: TGTGCCTGGAGTTCCGGGTGGGGTCAGCCCCAGCATTTT. This sequence encodes CAWSSGWGQPQHF. The full variable domain, rest sourced from reference TRBV30 and TRBJ1-5, is SQTIHQWPATLVQPVGSPLSLECTVEGTSNPNLYWYRQAAGRGLQLLFYSVGIGQISSEVPQNLSASRPQDRQFILSSKKLLLSDSGFYLCAWSSGWGQPQHFGDGTRLSIL.

This clone was counted only a few times. Other nucleotide sequences in the sample specify the same CDR3. The chain has TRBV5-1 and TRBJ1-1; D is uncertain. Germline V gene lookup returns CDR1 SGHRS and CDR2 YFSETQ. Trimming removed 0 bases at V and 1 base at J, with 10 bases between. This CDR3 has 15 residues. CDR3 coding DNA: TGCGCCAGCAGCTTGGACGGTCGGGGGAACACTGAAGCTTTCTTT. This gives the protein CASSLDGRGNTEAFF.

This clone has only a few counts. Distinct nucleotide sequences in the sample also encode this CDR3. The rearrangement joins TRBV5-1 to TRBJ2-5, with 7 bases that match TRBD1. Losses at the gene ends were 3 bases for V and 1 base for J; bases not matched to a gene: 3. The V gene's germline CDR1 is SGHRS and CDR2 YFSETQ. This CDR3 is 14 amino acids long. CDR3 nucleotides: TGCGCCAGCAGCTCCGGACAGGTCCAAGAGACCCAGTACTTC. Protein product: CASSSGQVQETQYF.

This chain connects TRBV6-5 to TRBJ1-1, with D uncertain. V was clipped by 6 bases and J by 4 bases, with 9 bases between them. The CDR3 is made up of 12 amino acids. Germline V CDR1 and CDR2: MNHEY, SVGAGI. The CDR3 region is CASRHSITEAFF. The CDR3 nucleotides read TGTGCCAGCAGACACTCCATCACTGAAGCTTTCTTT.

The chain combines TRBV6-4 with TRBJ2-2; D remains unclear. This CDR3 is built from 12 residues. CDR1 and CDR2 (germline): MRHNA, SNTAGT. Trimming took off 6 bases at V and 7 bases at J, with 9 bases between the two ends. The chain's CDR3 is CASSSTGGELFF. The CDR3 bases are TGTGCCAGCAGCTCGACGGGCGGGGAGCTGTTTTTT.